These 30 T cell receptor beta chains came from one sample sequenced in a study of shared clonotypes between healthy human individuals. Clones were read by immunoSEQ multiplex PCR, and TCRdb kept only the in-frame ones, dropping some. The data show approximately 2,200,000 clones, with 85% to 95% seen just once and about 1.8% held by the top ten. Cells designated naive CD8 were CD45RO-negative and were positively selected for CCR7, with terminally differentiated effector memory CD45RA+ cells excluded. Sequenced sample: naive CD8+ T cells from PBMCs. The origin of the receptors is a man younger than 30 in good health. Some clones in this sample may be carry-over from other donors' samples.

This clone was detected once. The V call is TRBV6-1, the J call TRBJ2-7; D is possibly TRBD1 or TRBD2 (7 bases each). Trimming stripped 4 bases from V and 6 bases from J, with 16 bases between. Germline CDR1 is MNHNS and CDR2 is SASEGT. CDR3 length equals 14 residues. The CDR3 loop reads CASSAWEGAFEQYF. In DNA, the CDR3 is TGTGCCAGCAGTGCCTGGGAGGGGGCGTTCGAGCAGTACTTC.

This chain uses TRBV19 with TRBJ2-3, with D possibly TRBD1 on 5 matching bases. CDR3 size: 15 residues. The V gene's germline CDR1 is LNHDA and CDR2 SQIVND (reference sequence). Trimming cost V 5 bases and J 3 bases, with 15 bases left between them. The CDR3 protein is CASSQGLERTDTQYF. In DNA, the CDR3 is TGTGCCAGTAGTCAGGGTCTGGAGAGGACAGATACGCAGTATTTT.

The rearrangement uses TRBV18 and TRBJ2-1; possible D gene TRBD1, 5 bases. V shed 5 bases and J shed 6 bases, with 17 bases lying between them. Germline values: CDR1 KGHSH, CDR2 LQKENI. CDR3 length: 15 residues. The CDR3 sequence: CASSFTGASFNEQFF. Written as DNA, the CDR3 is TGTGCCAGCTCATTTACTGGGGCCAGCTTCAATGAGCAGTTCTTC.

The CDR3 sequence is CASSQDRSSGGNTGELFF. The CDR3 DNA follows: TGCGCCAGCAGCCAAGATCGGAGTAGCGGGGGGAACACCGGGGAGCTGTTTTTT. The V and J genes are TRBV4-3 and TRBJ2-2; 9 positions agree with TRBD2. The germline V gene encodes CDR1 LGHNA and CDR2 YSLEER. CDR3 size: 18 residues. Unmatched junction bases numbered 6, after V lost 0 bases and J lost 1 base.

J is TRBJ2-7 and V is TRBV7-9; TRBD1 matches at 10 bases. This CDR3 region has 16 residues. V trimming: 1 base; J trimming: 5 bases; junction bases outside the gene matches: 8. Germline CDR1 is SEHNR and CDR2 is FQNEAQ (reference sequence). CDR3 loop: CASSLVFGTGAHEQYF. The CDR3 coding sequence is TGTGCCAGCAGCTTAGTTTTCGGGACAGGGGCCCACGAGCAGTACTTC.

CDR3 in amino acids: CASSESWVNGGHGYTF. CDR3 nucleotides: TGCGCCAGCAGTGAGTCGTGGGTGAATGGGGGCCATGGCTACACCTTC. The chain is built from TRBV10-2 and TRBJ1-2, with a weak D call TRBD1 (6 bases). Deletions cut 0 bases from V and 6 bases from J, with 17 bases between. The CDR3 covers 16 residues. The germline V gene has CDR1 WSHSY and CDR2 SAAADI.

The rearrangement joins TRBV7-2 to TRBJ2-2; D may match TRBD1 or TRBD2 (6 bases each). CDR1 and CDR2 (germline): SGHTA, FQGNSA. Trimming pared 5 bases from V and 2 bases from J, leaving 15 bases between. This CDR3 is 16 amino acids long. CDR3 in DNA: TGTGCCAGCAGCCAAAGACTAGGGGGAAACACCGGGGAGCTGTTTTTT. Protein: CASSQRLGGNTGELFF.

CDR3: CASSLRQGRARKLNSNQPQHF. The CDR3 DNA is TGTGCCAGCAGTTTGAGGCAGGGTAGGGCTCGGAAACTTAACAGCAATCAGCCCCAGCATTTT. The chain links TRBV28 to TRBJ1-5, with D tentatively TRBD1 (5 bases). V was cut by 3 bases and J by 1 base, with 28 bases left in between. CDR1 and CDR2 from the germline V gene are MDHEN and SYDVKM. The CDR3 has 21 residues.

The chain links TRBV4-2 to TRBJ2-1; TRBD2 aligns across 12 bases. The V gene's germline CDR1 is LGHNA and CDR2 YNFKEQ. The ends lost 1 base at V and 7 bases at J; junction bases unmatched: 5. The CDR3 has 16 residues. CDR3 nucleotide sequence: TGTGCCAGCAGCCAAGGGGCTAGCGGGAGGGGTAATGAGCAGTTCTTC. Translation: CASSQGASGRGNEQFF.

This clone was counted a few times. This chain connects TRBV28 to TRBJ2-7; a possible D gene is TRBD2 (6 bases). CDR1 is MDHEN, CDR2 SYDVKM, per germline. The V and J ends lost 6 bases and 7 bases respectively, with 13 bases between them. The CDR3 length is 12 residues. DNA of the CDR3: TGTGCCAGCAGATATCCTCGGGGGGAGCAGTACTTC. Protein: CASRYPRGEQYF. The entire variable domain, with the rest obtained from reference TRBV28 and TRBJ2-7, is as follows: DVKVTQSSRYLVKRTGEKVFLECVQDMDHENMFWYRQDPGLGLRLIYFSYDVKMKEKGDIPEGYSVSREKKERFSLILESASTNQTSMYLCASRYPRGEQYFGPGTRLTVT.

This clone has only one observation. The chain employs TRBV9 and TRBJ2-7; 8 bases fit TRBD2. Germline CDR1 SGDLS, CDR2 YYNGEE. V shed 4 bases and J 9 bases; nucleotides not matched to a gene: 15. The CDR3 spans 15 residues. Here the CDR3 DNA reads TGTGCCAGCAGCAGAGCCGGGACTAGTGCGCTTGGGCAGTACTTC. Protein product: CASSRAGTSALGQYF.

CDR3 nucleotides: TGTGCCAGCAGCTTCTCCAGGAGCTCCTACAATGAGCAGTTCTTC. Protein: CASSFSRSSYNEQFF. The rearrangement uses TRBV7-3 and TRBJ2-1; no clear D gene. The ends were cut back, 3 bases at V and 0 bases at J, with 9 bases in the middle. This CDR3 is built from 15 residues. Looked up from germline, CDR1 is SGHTA and CDR2 is FQGTGA. Full variable domain (remainder filled in from reference TRBV7-3 and TRBJ2-1): GAGVSQTPSNKVTEKGKYVELRCDPISGHTALYWYRQSLGQGPEFLIYFQGTGAADDSGLPNDRFFAVRPEGSVSTLKIQRTERGDSAVYLCASSFSRSSYNEQFFGPGTRLTVL.

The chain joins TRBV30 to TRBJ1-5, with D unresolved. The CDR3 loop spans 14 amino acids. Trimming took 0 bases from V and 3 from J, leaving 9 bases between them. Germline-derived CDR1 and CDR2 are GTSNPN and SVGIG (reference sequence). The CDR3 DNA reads TGTGCCTGGAGTGTTTCGCAGCTCAATCAGCCCCAGCATTTT. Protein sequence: CAWSVSQLNQPQHF.

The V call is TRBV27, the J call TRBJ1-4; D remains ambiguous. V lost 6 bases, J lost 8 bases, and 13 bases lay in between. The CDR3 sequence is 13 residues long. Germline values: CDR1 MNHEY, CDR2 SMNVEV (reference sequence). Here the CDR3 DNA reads TGTGCCAGCAGGTTCTTAGAGGAGGAAAAACTGTTTTTT. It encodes CASRFLEEEKLFF.

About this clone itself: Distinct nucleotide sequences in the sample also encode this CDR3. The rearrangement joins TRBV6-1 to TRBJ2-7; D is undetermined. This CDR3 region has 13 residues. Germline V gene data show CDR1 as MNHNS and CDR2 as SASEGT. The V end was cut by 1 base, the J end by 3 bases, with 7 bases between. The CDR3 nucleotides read TGTGCCAGCAGTGAAGATAGCAGCTACGAGCAGTACTTC. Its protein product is CASSEDSSYEQYF.

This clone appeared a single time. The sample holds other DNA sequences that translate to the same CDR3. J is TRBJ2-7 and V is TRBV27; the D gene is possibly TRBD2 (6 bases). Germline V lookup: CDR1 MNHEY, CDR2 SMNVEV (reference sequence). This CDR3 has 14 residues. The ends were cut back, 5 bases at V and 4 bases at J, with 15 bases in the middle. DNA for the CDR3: TGTGCCAGCAGTCCCCGGGGCGGGGTATACGAGCAGTACTTC. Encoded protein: CASSPRGGVYEQYF.

CDR3 sequence: CASSFGDQAFF. In DNA, the CDR3 is TGTGCCAGCAGCTTTGGGGACCAAGCTTTCTTT. This chain links TRBV5-4 with TRBJ1-1; possibly TRBD1 for D (5 bases). V was cut by 2 bases and J by 9 bases, with 8 bases left in between. In germline, CDR1 is SGHNT, CDR2 YYREEE (reference sequence). The CDR3 sequence is 11 residues long. Full variable domain (remainder filled in from reference TRBV5-4 and TRBJ1-1): ETGVTQSPTHLIKTRGQQVTLRCSSQSGHNTVSWYQQALGQGPQFIFQYYREEENGRGNFPPRFSGLQFPNYSSELNVNALELDDSALYLCASSFGDQAFFGQGTRLTVV.

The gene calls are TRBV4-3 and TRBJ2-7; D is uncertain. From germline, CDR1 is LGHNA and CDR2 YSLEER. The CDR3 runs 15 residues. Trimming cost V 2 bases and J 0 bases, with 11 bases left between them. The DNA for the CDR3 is TGCGCCAGCAGCCAAACGCCTGACAACTCCTACGAGCAGTACTTC. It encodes CASSQTPDNSYEQYF.

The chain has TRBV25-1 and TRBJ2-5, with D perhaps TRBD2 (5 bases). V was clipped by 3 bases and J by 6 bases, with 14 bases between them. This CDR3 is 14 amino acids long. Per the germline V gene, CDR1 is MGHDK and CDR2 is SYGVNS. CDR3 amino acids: CASSDWKLGKTQYF. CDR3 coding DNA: TGTGCCAGCAGTGACTGGAAACTAGGGAAGACCCAGTACTTC.

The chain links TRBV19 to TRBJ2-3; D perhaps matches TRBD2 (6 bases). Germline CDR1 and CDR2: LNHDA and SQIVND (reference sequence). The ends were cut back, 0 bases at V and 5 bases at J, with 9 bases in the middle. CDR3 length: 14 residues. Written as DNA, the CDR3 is TGTGCCAGTAGTATAGATCCAGCGGGAGATACGCAGTATTTT. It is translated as CASSIDPAGDTQYF.

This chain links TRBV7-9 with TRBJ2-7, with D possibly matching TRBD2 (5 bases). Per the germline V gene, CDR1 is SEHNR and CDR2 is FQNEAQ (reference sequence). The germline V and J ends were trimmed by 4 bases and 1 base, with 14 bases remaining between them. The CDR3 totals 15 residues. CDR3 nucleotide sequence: TGTGCCAGCAGCTCCGATAGCGAGCCTTCCTACGAGCAGTACTTC. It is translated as CASSSDSEPSYEQYF.

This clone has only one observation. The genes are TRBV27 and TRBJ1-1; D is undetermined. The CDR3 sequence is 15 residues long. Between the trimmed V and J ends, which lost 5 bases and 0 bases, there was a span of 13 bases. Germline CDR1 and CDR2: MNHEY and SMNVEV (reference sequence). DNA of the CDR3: TGTGCCAGCAGTCCCGGCGGACTCTTGAACACTGAAGCTTTCTTT. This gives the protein CASSPGGLLNTEAFF.

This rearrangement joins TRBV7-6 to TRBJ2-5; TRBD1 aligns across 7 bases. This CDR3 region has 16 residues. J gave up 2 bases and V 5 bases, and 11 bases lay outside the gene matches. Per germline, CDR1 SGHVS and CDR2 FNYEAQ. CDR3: CASSQIWGQLQETQYF. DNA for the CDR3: TGTGCCAGCAGCCAGATCTGGGGACAGCTACAAGAGACCCAGTACTTC.

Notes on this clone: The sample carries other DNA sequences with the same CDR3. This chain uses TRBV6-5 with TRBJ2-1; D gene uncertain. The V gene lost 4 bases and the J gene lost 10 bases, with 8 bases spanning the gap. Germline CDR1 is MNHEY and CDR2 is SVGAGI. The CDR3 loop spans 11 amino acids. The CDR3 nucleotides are TGTGCCAGCAGTTCCCCGGGCGAGCAGTTCTTC. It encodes CASSSPGEQFF.

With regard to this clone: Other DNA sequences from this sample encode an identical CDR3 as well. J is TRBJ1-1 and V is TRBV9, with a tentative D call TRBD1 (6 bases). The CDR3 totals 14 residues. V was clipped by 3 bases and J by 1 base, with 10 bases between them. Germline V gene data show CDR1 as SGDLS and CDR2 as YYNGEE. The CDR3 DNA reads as TGTGCCAGCAGCGGCCCGGACAGGAACACTGAAGCTTTCTTT. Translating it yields CASSGPDRNTEAFF.

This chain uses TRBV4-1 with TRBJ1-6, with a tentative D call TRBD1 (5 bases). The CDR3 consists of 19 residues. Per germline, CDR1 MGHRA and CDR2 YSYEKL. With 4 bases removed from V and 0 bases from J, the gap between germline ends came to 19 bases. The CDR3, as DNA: TGCGCCAGCAGCCTTGAGCCGGGACCACTGAGCTCCTATAATTCACCCCTCCACTTT. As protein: CASSLEPGPLSSYNSPLHF.

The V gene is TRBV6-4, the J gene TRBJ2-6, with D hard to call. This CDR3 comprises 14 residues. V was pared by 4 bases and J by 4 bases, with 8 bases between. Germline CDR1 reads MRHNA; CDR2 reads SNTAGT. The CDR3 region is CASSATSGANVLTF. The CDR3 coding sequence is TGTGCCAGCAGTGCCACTTCCGGGGCCAACGTCCTGACTTTC.

For the CDR3, the DNA is TGCAGCGTCCGAGTAACAGGGTTGGATGAAAAACTGTTTTTT. Translating gives CSVRVTGLDEKLFF. This chain links TRBV29-1 with TRBJ1-4; the D gene is possibly TRBD1 (6 bases). Germline V CDR1 and CDR2: SQVTM, ANQGSEA. The CDR3 runs to 14 residues. Trimming stripped 6 bases from V and 6 bases from J, with 17 bases between. The whole variable domain, filled in from reference TRBV29-1 and TRBJ1-4, reads SAVISQKPSRDICQRGTSLTIQCQVDSQVTMMFWYRQQPGQSLTLIATANQGSEATYESGFVIDKFPISRPNLTFSTLTVSNMSPEDSSIYLCSVRVTGLDEKLFFGSGTQLSVL.

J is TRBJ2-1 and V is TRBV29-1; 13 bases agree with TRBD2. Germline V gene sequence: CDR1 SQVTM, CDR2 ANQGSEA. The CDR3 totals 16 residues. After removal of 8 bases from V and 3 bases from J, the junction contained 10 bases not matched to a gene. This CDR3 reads CSNELAGGPFYNEQFF. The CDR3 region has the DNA TGCAGCAATGAACTAGCGGGAGGGCCGTTCTACAATGAGCAGTTCTTC.

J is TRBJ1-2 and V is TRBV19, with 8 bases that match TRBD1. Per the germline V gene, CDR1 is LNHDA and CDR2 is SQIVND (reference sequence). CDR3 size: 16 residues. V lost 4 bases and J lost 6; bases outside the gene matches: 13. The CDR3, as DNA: TGTGCCAGTAGTACCCTAGGACAGGGCGTCCGTCATGGCTACACCTTC. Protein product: CASSTLGQGVRHGYTF.